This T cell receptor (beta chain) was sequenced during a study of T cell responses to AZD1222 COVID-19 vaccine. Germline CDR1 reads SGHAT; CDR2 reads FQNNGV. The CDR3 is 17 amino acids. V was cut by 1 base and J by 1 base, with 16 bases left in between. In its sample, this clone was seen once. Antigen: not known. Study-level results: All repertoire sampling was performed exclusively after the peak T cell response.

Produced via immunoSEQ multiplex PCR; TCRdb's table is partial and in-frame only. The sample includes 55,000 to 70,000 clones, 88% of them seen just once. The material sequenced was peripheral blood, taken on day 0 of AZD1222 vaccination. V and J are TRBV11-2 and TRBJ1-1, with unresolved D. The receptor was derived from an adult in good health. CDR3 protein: CASSLGRRERANTEAFF. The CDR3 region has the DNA TGTGCCAGCAGCTTAGGGAGGAGGGAAAGAGCGAACACTGAAGCTTTCTTT.